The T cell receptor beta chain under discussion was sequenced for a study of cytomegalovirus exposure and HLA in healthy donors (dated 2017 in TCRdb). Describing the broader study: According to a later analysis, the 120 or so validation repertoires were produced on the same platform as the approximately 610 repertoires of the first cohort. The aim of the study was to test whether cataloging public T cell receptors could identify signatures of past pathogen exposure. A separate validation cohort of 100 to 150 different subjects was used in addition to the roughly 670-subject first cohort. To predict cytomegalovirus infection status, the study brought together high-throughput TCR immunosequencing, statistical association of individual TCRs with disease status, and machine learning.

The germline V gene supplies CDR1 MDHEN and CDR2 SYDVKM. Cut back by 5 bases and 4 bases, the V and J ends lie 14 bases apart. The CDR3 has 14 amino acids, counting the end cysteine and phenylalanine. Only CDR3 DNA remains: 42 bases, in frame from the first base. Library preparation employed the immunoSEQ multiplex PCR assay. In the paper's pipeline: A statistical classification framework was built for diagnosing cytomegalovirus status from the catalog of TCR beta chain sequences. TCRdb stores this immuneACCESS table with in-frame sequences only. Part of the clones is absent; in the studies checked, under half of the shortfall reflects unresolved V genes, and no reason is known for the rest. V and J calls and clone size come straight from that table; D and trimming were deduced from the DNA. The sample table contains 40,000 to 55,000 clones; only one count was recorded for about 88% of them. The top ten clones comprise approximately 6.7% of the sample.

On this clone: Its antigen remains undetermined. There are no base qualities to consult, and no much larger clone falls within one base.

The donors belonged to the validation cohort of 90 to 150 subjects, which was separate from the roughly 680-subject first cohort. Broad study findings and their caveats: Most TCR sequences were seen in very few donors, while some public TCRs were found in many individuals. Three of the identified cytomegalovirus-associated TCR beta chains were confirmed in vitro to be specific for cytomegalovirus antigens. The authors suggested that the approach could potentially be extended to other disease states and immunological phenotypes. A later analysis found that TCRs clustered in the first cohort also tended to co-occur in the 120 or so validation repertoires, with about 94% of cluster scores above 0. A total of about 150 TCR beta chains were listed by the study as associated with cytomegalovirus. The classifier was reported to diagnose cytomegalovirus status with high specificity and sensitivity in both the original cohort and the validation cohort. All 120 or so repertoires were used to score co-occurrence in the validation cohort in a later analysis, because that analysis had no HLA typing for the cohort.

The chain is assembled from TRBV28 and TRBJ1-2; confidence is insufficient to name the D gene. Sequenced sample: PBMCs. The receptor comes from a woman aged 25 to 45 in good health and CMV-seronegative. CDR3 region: CASSPDRGGYGYTF. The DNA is TGTGCCAGCAGTCCGGACCGCGGAGGCTATGGCTACACCTTC.